These 6 T cell receptor beta chains were all obtained from the same sample, sequenced in a study of blood T cell repertoires in COVID-19. The assay was immunoSEQ multiplex PCR, and TCRdb's table has in-frame clones only and misses some. The data contain 90,000 to 140,000 clones, roughly 80% of them singletons. The specimen was peripheral blood. The receptors stem from a woman of 80 years or more with acute or convalescent COVID-19.

This clone has a single count. The chain combines TRBV27 with TRBJ2-6; weak D call: TRBD1 (5 bases). CDR3 size: 16 residues. Germline V CDR1 and CDR2: MNHEY, SMNVEV (reference sequence). Trimming shortened V by 7 bases and J by 0 bases, and 13 bases separated the two germline ends. The CDR3 sequence: CASKQGWDSGANVLTF. As DNA, the CDR3 is TGTGCCAGCAAGCAGGGTTGGGACTCTGGGGCCAACGTCCTGACTTTC. Based on the CDR3 plus reference TRBV27 and TRBJ2-6, the full variable domain is EAQVTQNPRYLITVTGKKLTVTCSQNMNHEYMSWYRQDPGLGLRQIYYSMNVEVTDKGDVPEGYKVSRKEKRNFPLILESPSPNQTSLYFCASKQGWDSGANVLTFGAGSRLTVL.

A few counts support this clone. The chain links TRBV28 to TRBJ1-1; D not certain. This CDR3 is 13 amino acids long. CDR1 and CDR2 (germline): MDHEN, SYDVKM. With 1 base removed from V and 6 bases from J, the gap between germline ends came to 9 bases. The DNA of the CDR3 is TGTGCCAGCAGTTTATTATACGGTGCTGAAGCTTTCTTT. It translates to CASSLLYGAEAFF. Supplemented by reference TRBV28 and TRBJ1-1, the full variable domain reads DVKVTQSSRYLVKRTGEKVFLECVQDMDHENMFWYRQDPGLGLRLIYFSYDVKMKEKGDIPEGYSVSREKKERFSLILESASTNQTSMYLCASSLLYGAEAFFGQGTRLTVV.

This clone was recorded once. CDR3 sequence: CASGLATTGTKNIQYF. CDR3 nucleotides: TGTGCTAGTGGTTTGGCTACGACAGGGACCAAAAACATTCAGTACTTC. This chain joins TRBV12-5 and TRBJ2-4, with 7 bases aligning to TRBD1. This CDR3 is 16 amino acids long. Looked up from germline, CDR1 is LGHNT and CDR2 is FRNRAP. Germline trimming cut 1 base from V and 2 bases from J; bases unmatched to any gene: 5.

Many counts were recorded for this clone. The chain joins TRBV10-1 to TRBJ2-1; TRBD1 agrees at 10 bases. Trimming at V came to 4 bases and at J to 8 bases, leaving 8 bases not matched to a gene. Germline values: CDR1 WNHNN, CDR2 SYGVQD (reference sequence). The length of the CDR3 is 15 residues. The CDR3 region is CASSGRTGGVDEQFF. The CDR3, as DNA: TGCGCCAGCAGTGGGAGGACAGGGGGGGTAGATGAGCAGTTCTTC.

This rearrangement joins TRBV7-9 to TRBJ2-6, with 7 bases fitting TRBD1. Germline CDR1 SEHNR, CDR2 FQNEAQ (reference sequence). The junction had 9 bases not matched to a gene; V was cut back by 4 bases and J by 0 bases. The CDR3 runs to 18 residues. For the CDR3, the DNA is TGTGCCAGCAGCTCGTACAGGGGACCGTCCTCTGGGGCCAACGTCCTGACTTTC. The encoded protein is CASSSYRGPSSGANVLTF. The whole variable domain, filled in from reference TRBV7-9 and TRBJ2-6, reads DTGVSQNPRHKITKRGQNVTFRCDPISEHNRLYWYRQTLGQGPEFLTYFQNEAQLEKSRLLSDRFSAERPKGSFSTLEIQRTEQGDSAMYLCASSSYRGPSSGANVLTFGAGSRLTVL.

This clone has a handful of counts. The rearrangement joins TRBV14 to TRBJ2-1; a weak D match, TRBD1 (6 bases). The CDR3 runs to 16 residues. Germline lookup yields CDR1 SGHDN and CDR2 FVKESK. V lost 1 base and J lost 0, with 10 bases in between. The CDR3 loop reads CASSQGQGFSYNEQFF. The DNA of the CDR3 is TGTGCCAGCAGCCAAGGGCAGGGGTTCTCCTACAATGAGCAGTTCTTC.